This T cell receptor (beta chain) was profiled in a study of T cells in Graves' hyperthyroidism and ophthalmopathy. Study-level results: Most clonotypes that expanded in the thyroid above 0.001 also showed up in blood.

Details on this clonotype: Its specificity is not known.

Patients with uncontrolled infections, other autoimmune diseases, pregnancy or lactation were excluded. Diagnosis relied on clinical symptoms, serum thyroxine and TRAb, thyroid ultrasound and orbital computed tomography. Blood dates from first hyperthyroidism diagnosis, before any ophthalmopathy symptoms. Amplification yielded TCR beta CDR3 regions, with RNA transcripts as the source. The HTBI primer set served for first-round RT-PCR of the TCR CDR3. In TCRdb, the multiplex PCR reads were re-called with MiXCR into one record per CDR3 protein. Of approximately 600,000 distinct CDR3 sequences listed, approximately 15% are singletons. V shed 4 bases and J shed 3 bases, with 12 bases lying between them. The V gene's germline CDR1 is LGHNA and CDR2 YNFKEQ. CDR3 length: 14 residues.

This chain connects TRBV4-2 to TRBJ1-2, with D uncertain. The sequence derives from a woman in her 30s with Graves' hyperthyroidism that later progressed to Graves' ophthalmopathy. The sequenced sample was blood. This CDR3 is CASSPAGIDYGYTF. The CDR3 DNA follows: TGTGCCAGCAGCCCGGCGGGAATTGACTATGGCTACACCTTC.